The present T cell receptor beta chain was sequenced within a study of blood T cell repertoires in COVID-19. Study in general: The United States, Italy and Spain provided the acute and convalescent COVID-19 samples. Sources were T cells, B-cell-depleted T cells, or PBMCs; the material itself was cDNA or gDNA.

Germline loops: CDR1 MRHNA, CDR2 SNTAGT. The CDR3 totals 15 residues. V shed 6 bases and J 8 bases; nucleotides not matched to a gene: 6. TCRdb's copy holds only in-frame clones and misses some; the assay was immunoSEQ multiplex PCR. The data hold 300,000 to 400,000 clones, with 75% to 90% observed a single time. Participants reported their clinical history, and cohort assignment relied on those reports. The TCR sequence derives from a man between 60 and 75 years old who had recovered from COVID-19. The rearrangement links TRBV6-4 to TRBJ2-1; TRBD2 matches 14 bases. Sequencing input: PBMCs or T cells enriched from blood (not recorded which). CDR3 sequence reads: CASSLTSGRGHEQFF. CDR3 bases: TGTGCCAGCAGCCTGACTAGCGGGAGGGGCCATGAGCAGTTCTTC.